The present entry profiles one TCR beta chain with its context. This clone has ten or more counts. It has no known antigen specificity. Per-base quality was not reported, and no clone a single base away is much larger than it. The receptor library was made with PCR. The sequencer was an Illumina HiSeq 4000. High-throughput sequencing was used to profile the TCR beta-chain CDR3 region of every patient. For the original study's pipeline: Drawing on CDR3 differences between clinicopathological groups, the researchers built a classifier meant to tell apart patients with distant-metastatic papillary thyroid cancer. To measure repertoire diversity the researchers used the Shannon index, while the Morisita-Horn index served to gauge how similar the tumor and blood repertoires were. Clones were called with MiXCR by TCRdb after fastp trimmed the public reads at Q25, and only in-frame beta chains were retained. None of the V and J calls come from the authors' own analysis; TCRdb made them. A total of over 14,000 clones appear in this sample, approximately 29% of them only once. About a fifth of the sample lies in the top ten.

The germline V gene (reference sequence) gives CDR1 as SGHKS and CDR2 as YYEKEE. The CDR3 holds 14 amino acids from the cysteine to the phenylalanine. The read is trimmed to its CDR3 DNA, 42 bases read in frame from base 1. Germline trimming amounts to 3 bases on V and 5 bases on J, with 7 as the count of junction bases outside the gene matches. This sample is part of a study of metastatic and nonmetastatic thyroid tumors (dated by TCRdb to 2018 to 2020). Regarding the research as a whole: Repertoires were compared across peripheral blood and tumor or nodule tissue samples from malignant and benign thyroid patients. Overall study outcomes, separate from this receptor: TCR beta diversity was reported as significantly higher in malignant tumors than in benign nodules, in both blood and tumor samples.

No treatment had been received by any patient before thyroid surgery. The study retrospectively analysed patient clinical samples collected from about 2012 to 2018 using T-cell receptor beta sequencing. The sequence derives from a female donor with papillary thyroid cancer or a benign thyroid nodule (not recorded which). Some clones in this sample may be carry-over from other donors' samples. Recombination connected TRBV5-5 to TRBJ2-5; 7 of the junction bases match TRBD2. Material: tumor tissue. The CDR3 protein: CASSYPTSMETQYF. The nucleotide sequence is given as TGTGCCAGCAGCTACCCGACTAGCATGGAGACCCAGTACTTC. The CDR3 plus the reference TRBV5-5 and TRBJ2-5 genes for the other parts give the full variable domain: DAGVTQSPTHLIKTRGQQVTLRCSPISGHKSVSWYQQVLGQGPQFIFQYYEKEERGRGNFPDRFSARQFPNYSSELNVNALLLGDSALYLCASSYPTSMETQYFGPGTRLLVL.